The source of this T cell receptor (beta chain) is a study of CD8 T cells in ankylosing spondylitis. V was trimmed by 2 bases and J by 4 bases, leaving 8 bases between them. CDR3 length equals 14 residues. CDR1 and CDR2 from the germline V gene are SGHTA and FQGNSA. General study points: Reportedly, significant enrichment of disease-linked clones occurred in matched ankylosing spondylitis synovial fluid. About 8 highly homologous variants made up a TCR beta motif, and this motif appeared characteristic of ankylosing spondylitis blood. Past studies reported some motif variants in reactive arthritis synovial fluid and blood.

The sample holds many counts of this clonotype. What it binds is not known. TCRdb reanalysed the 5' RACE reads using MiXCR and keeps one entry per CDR3 protein. The sample shows 350,000 to 450,000 distinct CDR3 sequences, roughly 26% of them seen only once. The chain is built from TRBV7-2 and TRBJ2-2, with D uncertain. This receptor was obtained from a male donor with ankylosing spondylitis. The sequenced sample was blood, either unsorted or a sorted T cell fraction (not recorded which). The CDR3 region has the DNA TGTGCCAGCAGCTTAAGCGAGAGCACCGGGGAGCTGTTTTTT. Its protein is CASSLSESTGELFF.